The T cell receptor (beta chain) under discussion was sequenced for a study of T cell changes during pregnancy in multiple sclerosis. The V segment lost 4 bases and the J segment 4 bases; nucleotides outside the gene matches: 8. The V gene's germline CDR1 is SGDLS and CDR2 YYNGEE. CDR3 size: 15 residues. Using immunoSEQ multiplex PCR, the repertoire was profiled, and TCRdb retains in-frame clones only, with some absent. The sample has over 45,000 clones, 70% to 90% seen once; the top ten hold under 2%. V and J are TRBV9 and TRBJ1-1; 9 positions agree with TRBD1. The source of this sequence is a female donor with multiple sclerosis, enrolled in a pregnancy study. Specimen: peripheral blood, collected after pregnancy. The CDR3 nucleotides read TGTGCCAGCAGCCCTCAAACAGGGGGCCTCACTGAAGCTTTCTTT. This codes for CASSPQTGGLTEAFF.